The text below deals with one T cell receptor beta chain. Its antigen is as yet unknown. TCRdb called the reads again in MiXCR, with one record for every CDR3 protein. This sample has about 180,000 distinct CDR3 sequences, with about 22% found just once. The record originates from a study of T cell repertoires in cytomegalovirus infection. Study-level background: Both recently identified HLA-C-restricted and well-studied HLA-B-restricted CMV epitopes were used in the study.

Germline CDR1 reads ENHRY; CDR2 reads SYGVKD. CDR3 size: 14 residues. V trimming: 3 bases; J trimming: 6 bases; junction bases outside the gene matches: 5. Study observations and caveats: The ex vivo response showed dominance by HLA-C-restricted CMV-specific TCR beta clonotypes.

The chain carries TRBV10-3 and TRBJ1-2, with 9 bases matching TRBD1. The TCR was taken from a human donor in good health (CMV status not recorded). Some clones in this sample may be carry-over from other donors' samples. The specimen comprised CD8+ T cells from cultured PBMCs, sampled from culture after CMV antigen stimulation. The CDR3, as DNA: TGTGCCATCAGTGACCGGACAGGGGAGGATGGCTACACCTTC. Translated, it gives CAISDRTGEDGYTF.